The 27 T cell receptor beta chains in this list originate from one sample, sequenced in a study of CD8+CD57+ T cells in acquired aplastic anemia. Both TCR beta VDJ combination and CDR3 sequence profiling were carried out. Genomic DNA was the template for this profiling. A single record per CDR3 protein comes from TCRdb applying MiXCR to the reads. The repertoire holds some 160,000 distinct CDR3 sequences, with around half as singletons. Sequencing was done on patients that had shown CD8+CD57+ cell expansion by flow cytometry. The specimen was sorted CD4+, CD8+, or CD8+CD57+ T cells (not recorded which) from PBMCs. Receptor source: a human donor with aplastic anemia.

This chain connects TRBV10-3 to TRBJ1-6; unclear D gene. Germline V gene sequence: CDR1 ENHRY, CDR2 SYGVKD. This CDR3 has 13 residues. V lost 7 bases and J lost 10, with 14 bases in between. This CDR3 is CAIKAGFGSPLHF. The CDR3 DNA reads TGTGCCATCAAAGCCGGGTTCGGCTCACCCCTCCACTTT.

In this sample, this clonotype turned up many times. This rearrangement joins TRBV5-6 to TRBJ2-5; D might be TRBD2 (5 bases). Trimming shortened V by 0 bases and J by 5 bases, and 8 bases separated the two germline ends. Germline V CDR1 and CDR2: SGHDT, YYEEEE. The CDR3 sequence is 13 residues long. The CDR3 loop reads CASSLEWEETQYF. In DNA, the CDR3 is TGTGCCAGCAGCTTGGAATGGGAGGAGACCCAGTACTTC.

There are many counts of this clonotype. This rearrangement joins TRBV24-1 to TRBJ2-7, with 11 bases identical to TRBD2. This CDR3 region has 17 residues. The V and J ends lost 1 base and 3 bases, in that order; junction bases with no gene match: 7. Germline V gene data show CDR1 as KGHDR and CDR2 as SFDVKD. The CDR3 reads CATSDLGPGTSGYEQYF. The DNA of the CDR3 is TGTGCCACCAGTGATTTAGGCCCCGGGACTAGCGGCTACGAGCAGTACTTC.

This clonotype was seen at least ten times. The chain joins TRBV29-1 to TRBJ1-4; D gene uncertain. Germline lookup yields CDR1 SQVTM and CDR2 ANQGSEA. The germline V and J ends were trimmed by 4 bases and 8 bases, with 8 bases remaining between them. The CDR3 contains 11 residues. CDR3 region: CSVALGEKLFF. The CDR3 DNA is TGCAGCGTTGCATTGGGAGAAAAACTGTTTTTT.

This clonotype was seen a handful of times. The chain links TRBV24-1 to TRBJ1-6; maybe TRBD1 (5 bases). V was cut by 6 bases and J by 7 bases, with 12 bases left in between. The CDR3 has 14 residues. Germline V gives CDR1 KGHDR, CDR2 SFDVKD. CDR3 sequence: CATSQGGRNSPLHF. DNA for the CDR3: TGTGCCACCAGTCAGGGCGGACGGAATTCACCCCTCCACTTT.

This clonotype was detected many times. The CDR3 sequence: CASSIAGGSETQYF. CDR3 DNA: TGTGCCAGTAGTATAGCTGGGGGCAGCGAGACCCAGTACTTC. The chain joins TRBV19 to TRBJ2-5, with a weak D call TRBD1 (6 bases). V gave up 1 base and J gave up 5 bases, with 11 bases separating them. Germline V gives CDR1 LNHDA, CDR2 SQIVND (reference sequence). The CDR3 is 14 residues long.

This clonotype was seen more than once but under ten times. A much larger clonotype is one base distant, so this may be a read error. The chain employs TRBV29-1 and TRBJ2-1; D gene unclear. Per the germline V gene, CDR1 is SQVTM and CDR2 is ANQGSEA. The CDR3 has 12 residues. The CDR3 sequence: CSVESLYSEQFF. Here the CDR3 DNA reads TGCAGCGTGGAGAGTCTCTACAGTGAGCAGTTCTTC.

This clonotype was seen only a few times. The chain employs TRBV6-1 and TRBJ1-2, with D unclear. Germline V lookup: CDR1 MNHNS, CDR2 SASEGT. This CDR3 is built from 14 residues. Trimming took off 6 bases at V and 2 bases at J, with 13 bases between the two ends. CDR3 nucleotides: TGTGCCAGCAGACGTGGACGGTTAAACTATGGCTACACCTTC. This translates into CASRRGRLNYGYTF.

This clonotype has at least ten counts. This chain uses TRBV14 with TRBJ2-1; D not certain. CDR1 and CDR2 from the germline V gene are SGHDN and FVKESK. The CDR3 consists of 13 residues. V shed 0 bases and J shed 10 bases, with 10 bases lying between them. The CDR3 reads CASSQDLTTEQFF. The CDR3 nucleotides are TGTGCCAGCAGCCAAGATCTCACTACGGAGCAGTTCTTC.

V gene TRBV2 combines with J gene TRBJ2-1; possible D gene TRBD2, 5 bases. Deletions cut 3 bases from V and 4 bases from J, with 7 bases between. The germline gives CDR1 SNHLY, CDR2 FYNNEI. The CDR3 has 13 amino acids. Written as DNA, the CDR3 is TGTGCCAGCAGTGACGGACTTTACAATGAGCAGTTCTTC. Its translation is CASSDGLYNEQFF.

The J gene is TRBJ1-6, the V gene TRBV7-8; TRBD1 matches at 7 bases. With 5 bases clipped from V and 7 bases from J, the junction kept 11 bases outside the gene matches. CDR1 and CDR2 (germline): SGHVS, FQNEAQ. The CDR3 extends over 16 amino acids. CDR3 in DNA: TGTGCCAGCAGCAAGGAACAGGGGCCGATAAATTCACCCCTCCACTTT. This gives the protein CASSKEQGPINSPLHF. The full variable domain, in which reference TRBV7-8 and TRBJ1-6 provide the parts outside the CDR3, is GAGVSQSPRYKVAKRGQDVALRCDPISGHVSLFWYQQALGQGPEFLTYFQNEAQLDKSGLPSDRFFAERPEGSVSTLKIQRTQQEDSAVYLCASSKEQGPINSPLHFGNGTRLTVT.

The gene calls are TRBV19 and TRBJ2-3, with 7 positions matching TRBD1. Trimming cost V 5 bases and J 2 bases; bases outside gene matches: 4. CDR1 is LNHDA, CDR2 SQIVND, per germline (reference sequence). The CDR3 is 14 amino acids. The DNA for the CDR3 is TGTGCCAGTAGTGCAGGGACAGACACAGATACGCAGTATTTT. Translation gives CASSAGTDTDTQYF.

The chain is built from TRBV7-8 and TRBJ2-7; TRBD1 is a possible D gene (6 bases). Germline values: CDR1 SGHVS, CDR2 FQNEAQ. This CDR3 region has 13 residues. Trimming pared 5 bases from V and 6 bases from J, leaving 14 bases between. CDR3: CASSHKYRVEQYF. CDR3 nucleotides: TGTGCCAGCAGCCACAAATACAGGGTCGAGCAGTACTTC.

The genes are TRBV28 and TRBJ2-6, with 9 bases identical to TRBD1. Germline-derived CDR1 and CDR2 are MDHEN and SYDVKM. The J segment lost 1 base and the V segment lost 5 bases, leaving 6 bases of the junction unmatched. There are 17 residues in the CDR3. This CDR3 reads CASSPAGQGSGANVLTF. The CDR3 DNA sequence: TGTGCCAGCAGTCCCGCCGGACAGGGGTCTGGGGCCAACGTCCTGACTTTC. The whole variable domain, remainder taken from reference TRBV28 and TRBJ2-6, is DVKVTQSSRYLVKRTGEKVFLECVQDMDHENMFWYRQDPGLGLRLIYFSYDVKMKEKGDIPEGYSVSREKKERFSLILESASTNQTSMYLCASSPAGQGSGANVLTFGAGSRLTVL.

This rearrangement joins TRBV10-2 to TRBJ2-3; D not resolved. Germline CDR1 is WSHSY and CDR2 is SAAADI. The CDR3 spans 12 residues. The ends were cut back, 3 bases at V and 4 bases at J, with 5 bases in the middle. CDR3 bases: TGCGCCAGCAGTGACCCCCCAGATACGCAGTATTTT. This encodes CASSDPPDTQYF.

The V gene is TRBV10-1, the J gene TRBJ2-3, with D perhaps TRBD2 (6 bases). This CDR3 region has 15 residues. CDR1 WNHNN and CDR2 SYGVQD come from the germline V gene (reference sequence). The V end was cut by 0 bases, the J end by 2 bases, with 9 bases between. As DNA, the CDR3 is TGCGCCAGCAGTGAGTCTAGCGGATTCACAGATACGCAGTATTTT. Its protein product is CASSESSGFTDTQYF.

This clonotype was seen repeatedly, ten times or more. The chain recombines TRBV3-1 with TRBJ1-1; D is perhaps TRBD1 (5 bases). Per germline, CDR1 LGHDT and CDR2 YNNKEL (reference sequence). The V end lost 0 bases, the J end lost 6 bases, and 11 bases lay between the germline ends. This CDR3 has 14 residues. The CDR3 is CASSQDRVYAEAFF. The CDR3 nucleotides are TGTGCCAGCAGCCAAGACAGGGTATACGCTGAAGCTTTCTTT.

The V gene is TRBV7-3, the J gene TRBJ2-2; tentatively, D is TRBD2 (5 bases). The CDR3 length is 12 residues. Germline assignment: CDR1 SGHTA and CDR2 FQGTGA. Between the trimmed V and J ends, which lost 5 bases and 9 bases, there was a span of 10 bases. CDR3 in amino acids: CASSLGGRELFF. CDR3 DNA sequence: TGTGCCAGCAGCCTAGGAGGACGGGAGCTGTTTTTT.

Details on this clonotype: With a much larger clone just one base away, this may be a read error. The chain carries TRBV6-2 or TRBV6-3 and TRBJ1-1, with unresolved D. Germline CDR1 is MNHEY and CDR2 is SVGEGT. The CDR3 length is 13 residues. V shed 5 bases and J shed 6 bases, with 13 bases lying between them. CDR3 DNA sequence: TGTGCCAGCAGTCCAGCGGGGAGCCCTGAAGCTTTCTTT. Translating it yields CASSPAGSPEAFF.

The table lists this clonotype with a count of one. The chain has TRBV20-1 and TRBJ1-1; D might be TRBD1 (5 bases). The CDR3 runs to 15 residues. CDR1 DFQATT and CDR2 SNEGSKA come from the germline V gene (reference sequence). The V gene lost 6 bases and the J gene lost 1 base, with 18 bases spanning the gap. DNA for the CDR3: TGCAGTGCCGCGGGGTTCTGGGGGACGAACACTGAAGCTTTCTTT. Protein sequence: CSAAGFWGTNTEAFF.

The chain carries TRBV6-5 and TRBJ2-7, with 13 bases aligning to TRBD2. The V gene end was trimmed by 2 bases and the J gene end by 4 bases; junction bases not matched to a gene: 8. This CDR3 spans 17 amino acids. The germline V gene has CDR1 MNHEY and CDR2 SVGAGI. The CDR3, as DNA: TGTGCCAGCAGTTACGGGGGGACTAGCGGGACGGAATACGAGCAGTACTTC. Translating gives CASSYGGTSGTEYEQYF.

The rearrangement joins TRBV10-3 to TRBJ2-1, with TRBD2 identical over 7 bases. CDR1 and CDR2 (germline): ENHRY, SYGVKD. The CDR3 is 16 residues long. V lost 7 bases to trimming and J lost 0 bases; unmatched junction nucleotides: 9. This chain's CDR3 is CAINGGGQSSYNEQFF. The CDR3 bases are TGTGCCATCAATGGGGGGGGTCAAAGCTCCTACAATGAGCAGTTCTTC.

The genes are TRBV29-1 and TRBJ2-1, with 10 bases matching TRBD2. There are 14 residues in the CDR3. V trimming: 6 bases; J trimming: 2 bases; junction bases outside the gene matches: 4. Germline lookup yields CDR1 SQVTM and CDR2 ANQGSEA. The CDR3 DNA follows: TGCAGCGTCCAAACTAGCGGGGCCTACAATGAGCAGTTCTTC. This encodes CSVQTSGAYNEQFF.

The chain couples TRBV29-1 to TRBJ2-7, with D possibly TRBD1 on 5 matching bases. The ends were cut back, 5 bases at V and 0 bases at J, with 14 bases in the middle. The CDR3 loop spans 14 amino acids. Germline V gene data show CDR1 as SQVTM and CDR2 as ANQGSEA. CDR3 loop: CSVYEDTSSYEQYF. The CDR3 DNA reads as TGCAGCGTTTATGAGGACACGAGCTCCTACGAGCAGTACTTC.

The chain employs TRBV11-1 and TRBJ2-3; no definite D call. Germline CDR1 is SGHAT and CDR2 is FQDESV (reference sequence). This CDR3 spans 13 amino acids. V gave up 2 bases and J gave up 2 bases, with 5 bases separating them. CDR3 in DNA: TGTGCCAGCAGCTTAAGCTACACAGATACGCAGTATTTT. Its translation: CASSLSYTDTQYF.

The chain couples TRBV10-1 to TRBJ1-5; 9 nucleotides align to TRBD1. Germline loops: CDR1 WNHNN, CDR2 SYGVQD (reference sequence). CDR3 length: 14 amino acids. V trimming: 8 bases; J trimming: 6 bases; junction bases outside the gene matches: 8. The CDR3 sequence: CASAGTGWGQPQHF. CDR3 bases: TGCGCCAGCGCCGGGACAGGGTGGGGTCAGCCCCAGCATTTT.

The rearrangement uses TRBV29-1 and TRBJ2-5; no firm D call. V was trimmed by 7 bases and J by 2 bases, leaving 11 bases between them. The CDR3 spans 12 residues. Germline V gene lookup returns CDR1 SQVTM and CDR2 ANQGSEA. CDR3 bases: TGCAGCGCTGGATGGTTTCAAGAGACCCAGTACTTC. This codes for CSAGWFQETQYF. Full variable domain (rest looked up from reference TRBV29-1 and TRBJ2-5): SAVISQKPSRDICQRGTSLTIQCQVDSQVTMMFWYRQQPGQSLTLIATANQGSEATYESGFVIDKFPISRPNLTFSTLTVSNMSPEDSSIYLCSAGWFQETQYFGPGTRLLVL.